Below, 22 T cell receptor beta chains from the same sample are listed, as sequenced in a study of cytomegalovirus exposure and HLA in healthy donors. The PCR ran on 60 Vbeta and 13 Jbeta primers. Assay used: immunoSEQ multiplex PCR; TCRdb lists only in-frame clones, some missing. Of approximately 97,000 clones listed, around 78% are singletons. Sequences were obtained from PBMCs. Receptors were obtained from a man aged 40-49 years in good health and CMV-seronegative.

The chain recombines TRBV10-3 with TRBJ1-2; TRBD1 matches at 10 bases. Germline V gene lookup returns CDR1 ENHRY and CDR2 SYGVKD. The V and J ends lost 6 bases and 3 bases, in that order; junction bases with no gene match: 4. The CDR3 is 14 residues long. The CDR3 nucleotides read TGTGCCATCAGCCCAGGGACAGGGGACTATGGCTACACCTTC. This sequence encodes CAISPGTGDYGYTF.

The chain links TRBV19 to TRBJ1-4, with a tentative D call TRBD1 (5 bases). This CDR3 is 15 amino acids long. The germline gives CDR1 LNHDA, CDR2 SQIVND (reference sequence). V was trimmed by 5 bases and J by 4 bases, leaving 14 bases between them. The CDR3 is CASSAPGLLNEKLFF. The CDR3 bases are TGTGCCAGTAGTGCTCCGGGACTGCTTAATGAAAAACTGTTTTTT.

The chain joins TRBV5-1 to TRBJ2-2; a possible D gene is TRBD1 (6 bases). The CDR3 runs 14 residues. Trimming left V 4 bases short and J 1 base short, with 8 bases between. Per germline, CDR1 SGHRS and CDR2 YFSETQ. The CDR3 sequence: CASSADRNTGELFF. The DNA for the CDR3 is TGCGCCAGCAGCGCGGACAGGAACACCGGGGAGCTGTTTTTT.

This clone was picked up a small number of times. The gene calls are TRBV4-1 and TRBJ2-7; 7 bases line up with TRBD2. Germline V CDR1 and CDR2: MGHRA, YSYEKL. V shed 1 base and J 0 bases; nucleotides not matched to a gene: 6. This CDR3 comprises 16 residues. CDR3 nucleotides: TGCGCCAGCAGCCAAGGTACTAGCGATTTCTCCTACGAGCAGTACTTC. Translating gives CASSQGTSDFSYEQYF.

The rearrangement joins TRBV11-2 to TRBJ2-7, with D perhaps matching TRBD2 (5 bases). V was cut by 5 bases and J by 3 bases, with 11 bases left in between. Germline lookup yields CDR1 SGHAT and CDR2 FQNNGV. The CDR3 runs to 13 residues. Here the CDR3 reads CASSVVRGYEQYF. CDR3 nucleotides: TGTGCCAGCAGCGTAGTCCGGGGCTACGAGCAGTACTTC.

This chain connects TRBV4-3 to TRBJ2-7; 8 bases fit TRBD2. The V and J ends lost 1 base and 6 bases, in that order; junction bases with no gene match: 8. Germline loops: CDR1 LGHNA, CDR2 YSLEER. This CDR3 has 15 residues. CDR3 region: CASSQGLAGKGEQYF. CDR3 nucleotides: TGCGCCAGCAGCCAAGGTTTAGCGGGGAAGGGCGAGCAGTACTTC.

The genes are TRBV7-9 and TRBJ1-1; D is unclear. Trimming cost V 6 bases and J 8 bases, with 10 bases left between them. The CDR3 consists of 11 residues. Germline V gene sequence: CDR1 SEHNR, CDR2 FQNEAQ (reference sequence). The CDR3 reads CASRLLEEAFF. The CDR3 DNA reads TGTGCCAGCAGACTTCTAGAAGAAGCTTTCTTT.

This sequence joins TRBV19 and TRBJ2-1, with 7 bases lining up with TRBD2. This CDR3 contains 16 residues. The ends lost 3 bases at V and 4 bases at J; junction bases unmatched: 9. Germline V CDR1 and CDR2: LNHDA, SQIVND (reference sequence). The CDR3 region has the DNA TGTGCCAGTAGTATTGGGCGGGAGTCCGCTTACAATGAGCAGTTCTTC. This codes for CASSIGRESAYNEQFF.

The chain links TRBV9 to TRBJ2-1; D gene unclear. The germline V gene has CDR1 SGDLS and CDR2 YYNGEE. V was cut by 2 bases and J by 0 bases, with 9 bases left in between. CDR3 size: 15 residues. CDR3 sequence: CASSVRRSSYNEQFF. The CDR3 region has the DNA TGTGCCAGCAGCGTCCGAAGGAGCTCCTACAATGAGCAGTTCTTC. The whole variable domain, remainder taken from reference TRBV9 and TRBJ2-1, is DSGVTQTPKHLITATGQRVTLRCSPRSGDLSVYWYQQSLDQGLQFLIQYYNGEERAKGNILERFSAQQFPDLHSELNLSSLELGDSALYFCASSVRRSSYNEQFFGPGTRLTVL.

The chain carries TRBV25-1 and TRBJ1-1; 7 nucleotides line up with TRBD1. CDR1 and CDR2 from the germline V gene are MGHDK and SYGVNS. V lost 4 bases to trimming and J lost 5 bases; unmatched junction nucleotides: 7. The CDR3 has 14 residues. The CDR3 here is CASSGATGSTEAFF. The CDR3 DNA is TGTGCCAGCAGTGGGGCGACAGGGAGTACTGAAGCTTTCTTT.

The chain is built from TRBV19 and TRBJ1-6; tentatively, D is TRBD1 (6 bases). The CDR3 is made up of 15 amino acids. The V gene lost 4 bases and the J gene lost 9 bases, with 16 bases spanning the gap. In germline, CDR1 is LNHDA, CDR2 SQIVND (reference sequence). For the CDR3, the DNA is TGTGCCAGTAGTAATACAGGGAACCTTGGTTCACCCCTCCACTTT. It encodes CASSNTGNLGSPLHF.

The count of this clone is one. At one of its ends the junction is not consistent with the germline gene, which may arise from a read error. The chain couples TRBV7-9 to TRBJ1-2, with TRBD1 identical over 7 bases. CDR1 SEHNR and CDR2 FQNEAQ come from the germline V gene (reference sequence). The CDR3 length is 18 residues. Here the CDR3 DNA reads TGTTCCAGCAGCTCCCAAGACGGGGGACAGAGATCTAACTATGGCTACACCTTC. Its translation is CSSSSQDGGQRSNYGYTF.

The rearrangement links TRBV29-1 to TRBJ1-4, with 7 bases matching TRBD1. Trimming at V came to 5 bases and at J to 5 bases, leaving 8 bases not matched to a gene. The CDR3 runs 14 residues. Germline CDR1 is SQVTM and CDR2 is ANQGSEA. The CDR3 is CSVLPGQSNEKLFF. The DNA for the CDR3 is TGCAGCGTTCTGCCGGGACAGTCAAATGAAAAACTGTTTTTT.

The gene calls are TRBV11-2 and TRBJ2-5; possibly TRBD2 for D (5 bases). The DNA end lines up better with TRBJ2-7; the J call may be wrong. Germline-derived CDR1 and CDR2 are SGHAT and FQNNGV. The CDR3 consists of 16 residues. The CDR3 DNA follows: TGTGCCAGCAGCCCTCTAGGAGGTTCCCACTTCTACGAGCAGTACTTC. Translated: CASSPLGGSHFYEQYF.

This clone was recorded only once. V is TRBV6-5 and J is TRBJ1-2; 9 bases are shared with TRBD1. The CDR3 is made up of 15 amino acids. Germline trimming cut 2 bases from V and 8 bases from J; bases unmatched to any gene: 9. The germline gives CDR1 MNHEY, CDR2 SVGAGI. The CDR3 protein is CASSYRRGQGSGYTF. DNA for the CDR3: TGTGCCAGCAGTTACCGACGAGGACAGGGGAGCGGCTACACCTTC.

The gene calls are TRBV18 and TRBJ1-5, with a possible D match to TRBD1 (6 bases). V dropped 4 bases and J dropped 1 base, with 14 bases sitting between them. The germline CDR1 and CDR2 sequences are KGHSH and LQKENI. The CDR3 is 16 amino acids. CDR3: CASSLQGFGSNQPQHF. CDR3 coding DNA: TGTGCCAGCTCACTACAGGGTTTTGGGAGCAATCAGCCCCAGCATTTT.

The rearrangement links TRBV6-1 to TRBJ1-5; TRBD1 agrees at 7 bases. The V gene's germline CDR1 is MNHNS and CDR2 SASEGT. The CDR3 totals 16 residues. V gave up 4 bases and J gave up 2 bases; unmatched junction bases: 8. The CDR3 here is CASSVQGLGGNQPQHF. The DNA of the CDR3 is TGTGCCAGCAGTGTACAGGGGTTGGGGGGCAATCAGCCCCAGCATTTT.

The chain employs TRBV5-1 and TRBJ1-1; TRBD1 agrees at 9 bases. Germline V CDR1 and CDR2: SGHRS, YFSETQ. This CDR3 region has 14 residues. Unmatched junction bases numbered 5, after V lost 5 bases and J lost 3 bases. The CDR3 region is CASRLGDRDTEAFF. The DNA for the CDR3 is TGCGCCAGCAGGCTAGGGGACAGGGACACTGAAGCTTTCTTT.

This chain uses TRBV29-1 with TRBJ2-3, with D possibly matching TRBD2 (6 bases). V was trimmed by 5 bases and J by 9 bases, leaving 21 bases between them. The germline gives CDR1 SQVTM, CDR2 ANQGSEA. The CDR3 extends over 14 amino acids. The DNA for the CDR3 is TGCAGCGTTCACAGACGCGGGGATTCGGGCACGCAGTATTTT. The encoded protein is CSVHRRGDSGTQYF.

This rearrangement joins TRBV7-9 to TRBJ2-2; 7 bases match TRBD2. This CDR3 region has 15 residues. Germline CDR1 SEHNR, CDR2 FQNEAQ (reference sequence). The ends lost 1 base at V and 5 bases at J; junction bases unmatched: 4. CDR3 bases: TGTGCCAGCAGCTTAGATTCGGGGGGTACCGGGGAGCTGTTTTTT. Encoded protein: CASSLDSGGTGELFF.

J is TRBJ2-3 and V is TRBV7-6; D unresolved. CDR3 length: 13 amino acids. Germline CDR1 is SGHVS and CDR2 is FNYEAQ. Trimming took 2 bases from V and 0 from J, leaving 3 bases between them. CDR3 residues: CASSLPSTDTQYF. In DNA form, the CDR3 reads TGTGCCAGCAGCTTACCTAGCACAGATACGCAGTATTTT.

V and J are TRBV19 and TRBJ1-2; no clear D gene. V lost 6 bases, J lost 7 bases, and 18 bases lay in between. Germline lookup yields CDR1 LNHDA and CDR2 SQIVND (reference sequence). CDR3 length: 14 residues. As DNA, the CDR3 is TGTGCCAGTAGCCGGGGAGACCGGGTATCTGGCTACACCTTC. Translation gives CASSRGDRVSGYTF.